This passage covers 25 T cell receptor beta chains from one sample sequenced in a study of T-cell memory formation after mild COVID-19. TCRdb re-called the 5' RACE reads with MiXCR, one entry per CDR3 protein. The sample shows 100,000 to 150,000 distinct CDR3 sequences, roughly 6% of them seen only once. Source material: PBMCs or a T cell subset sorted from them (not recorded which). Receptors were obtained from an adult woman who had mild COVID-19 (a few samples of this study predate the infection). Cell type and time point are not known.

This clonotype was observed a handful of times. DNA of the CDR3: TGCGCCAGCAGCTTGAATGCGGGAGGTCGAGAGACCCAGTACTTC. It is translated as CASSLNAGGRETQYF. This chain links TRBV5-1 with TRBJ2-5, with 8 bases identical to TRBD2. Germline CDR1 is SGHRS and CDR2 is YFSETQ. The CDR3 runs to 15 residues. The J segment lost 4 bases and the V segment lost 1 base, leaving 6 bases of the junction unmatched.

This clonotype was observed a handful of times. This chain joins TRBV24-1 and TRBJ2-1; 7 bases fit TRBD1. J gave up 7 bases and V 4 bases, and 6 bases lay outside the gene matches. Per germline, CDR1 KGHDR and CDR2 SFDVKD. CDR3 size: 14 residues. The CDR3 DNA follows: TGTGCCACCAGTGACCTGACAGGGATGAATGAGCAGTTCTTC. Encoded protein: CATSDLTGMNEQFF.

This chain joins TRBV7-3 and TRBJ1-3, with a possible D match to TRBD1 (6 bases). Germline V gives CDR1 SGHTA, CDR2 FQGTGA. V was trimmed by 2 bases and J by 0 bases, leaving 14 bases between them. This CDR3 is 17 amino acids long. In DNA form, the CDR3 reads TGTGCCAGCAGCTTATTCGGGGGGGCCAACTCTGGAAACACCATATATTTT. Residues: CASSLFGGANSGNTIYF.

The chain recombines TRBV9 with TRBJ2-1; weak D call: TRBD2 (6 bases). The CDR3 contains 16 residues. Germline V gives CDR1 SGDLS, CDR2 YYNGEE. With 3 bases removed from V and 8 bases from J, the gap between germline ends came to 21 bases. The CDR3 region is CASSETLLARADEQFF. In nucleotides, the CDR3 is TGTGCCAGCAGCGAGACCCTCCTAGCGAGGGCCGATGAGCAGTTCTTC.

The CDR3 loop reads CASSSMMDRPNYGYTF. Here the CDR3 DNA reads TGTGCCAGCAGCTCAATGATGGACAGGCCTAACTATGGCTACACCTTC. The chain recombines TRBV11-3 with TRBJ1-2; 7 bases are a match to TRBD1. The CDR3 consists of 16 residues. V lost 4 bases and J lost 0; bases outside the gene matches: 8. Looked up from germline, CDR1 is SGHNT and CDR2 is YENEEA.

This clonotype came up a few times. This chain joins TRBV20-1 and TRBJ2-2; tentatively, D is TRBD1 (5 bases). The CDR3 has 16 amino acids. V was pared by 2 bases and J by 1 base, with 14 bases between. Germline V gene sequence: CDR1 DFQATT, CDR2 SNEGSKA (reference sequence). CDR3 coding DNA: TGCAGTGCTAGACATCCAGGGAAGATGAACACCGGGGAGCTGTTTTTT. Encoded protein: CSARHPGKMNTGELFF.

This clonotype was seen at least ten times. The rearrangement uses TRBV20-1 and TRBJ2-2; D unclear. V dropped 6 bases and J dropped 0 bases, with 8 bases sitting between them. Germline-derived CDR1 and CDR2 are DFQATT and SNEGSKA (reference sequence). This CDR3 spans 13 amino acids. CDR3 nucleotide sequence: TGCAGTGCCATCGGTCCGAACACCGGGGAGCTGTTTTTT. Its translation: CSAIGPNTGELFF.

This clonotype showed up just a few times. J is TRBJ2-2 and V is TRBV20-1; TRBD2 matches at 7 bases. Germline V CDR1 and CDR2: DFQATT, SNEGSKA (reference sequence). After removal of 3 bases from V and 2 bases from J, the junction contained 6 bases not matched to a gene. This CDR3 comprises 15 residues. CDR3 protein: CSASSWGGNTGELFF. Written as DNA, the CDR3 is TGCAGTGCTAGCTCCTGGGGGGGTAACACCGGGGAGCTGTTTTTT.

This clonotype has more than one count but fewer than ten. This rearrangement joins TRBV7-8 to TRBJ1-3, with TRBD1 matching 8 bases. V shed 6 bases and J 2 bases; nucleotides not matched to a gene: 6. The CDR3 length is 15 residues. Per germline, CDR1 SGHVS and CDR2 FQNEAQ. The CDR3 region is CASSPRGLAGNTIYF. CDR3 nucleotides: TGTGCCAGCAGTCCCAGGGGGCTGGCTGGAAACACCATATATTTT. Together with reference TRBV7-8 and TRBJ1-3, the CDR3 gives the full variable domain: GAGVSQSPRYKVAKRGQDVALRCDPISGHVSLFWYQQALGQGPEFLTYFQNEAQLDKSGLPSDRFFAERPEGSVSTLKIQRTQQEDSAVYLCASSPRGLAGNTIYFGEGSWLTVV.

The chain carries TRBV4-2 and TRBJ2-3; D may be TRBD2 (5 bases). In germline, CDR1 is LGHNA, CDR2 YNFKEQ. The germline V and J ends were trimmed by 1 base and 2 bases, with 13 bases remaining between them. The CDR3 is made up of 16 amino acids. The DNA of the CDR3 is TGTGCCAGCAGCCAAGTGTCAGCGGAGTACACAGATACGCAGTATTTT. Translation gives CASSQVSAEYTDTQYF.

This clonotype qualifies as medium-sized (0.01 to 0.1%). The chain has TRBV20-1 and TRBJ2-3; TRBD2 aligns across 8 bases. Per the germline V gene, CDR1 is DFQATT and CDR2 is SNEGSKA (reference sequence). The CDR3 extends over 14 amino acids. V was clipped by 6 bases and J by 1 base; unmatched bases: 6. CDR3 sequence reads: CSANAGGRTDTQYF. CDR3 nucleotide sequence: TGCAGTGCCAACGCGGGGGGTCGCACAGATACGCAGTATTTT.

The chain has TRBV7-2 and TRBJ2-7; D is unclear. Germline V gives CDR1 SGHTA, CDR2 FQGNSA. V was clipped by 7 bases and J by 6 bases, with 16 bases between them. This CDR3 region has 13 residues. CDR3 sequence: CASNPIRVGEQYF. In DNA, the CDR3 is TGTGCCAGCAACCCGATACGGGTGGGCGAGCAGTACTTC.

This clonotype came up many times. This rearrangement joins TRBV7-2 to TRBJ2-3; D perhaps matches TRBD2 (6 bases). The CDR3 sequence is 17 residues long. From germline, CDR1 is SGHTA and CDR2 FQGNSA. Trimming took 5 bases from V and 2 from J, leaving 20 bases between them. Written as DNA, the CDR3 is TGTGCCAGCAGCGGCATCCTCCGGCGGGGAAACACAGATACGCAGTATTTT. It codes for CASSGILRRGNTDTQYF. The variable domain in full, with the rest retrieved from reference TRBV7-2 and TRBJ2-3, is GAGVSQSPSNKVTEKGKDVELRCDPISGHTALYWYRQSLGQGLEFLIYFQGNSAPDKSGLPSDRFSAERTGGSVSTLTIQRTQQEDSAVYLCASSGILRRGNTDTQYFGPGTRLTVL.

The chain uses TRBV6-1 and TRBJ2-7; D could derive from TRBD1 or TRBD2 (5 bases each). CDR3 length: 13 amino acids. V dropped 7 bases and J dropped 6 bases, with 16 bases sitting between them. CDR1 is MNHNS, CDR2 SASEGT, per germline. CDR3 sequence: CASTPQARGEQYF. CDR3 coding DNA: TGTGCCAGCACCCCACAGGCGAGGGGCGAGCAGTACTTC.

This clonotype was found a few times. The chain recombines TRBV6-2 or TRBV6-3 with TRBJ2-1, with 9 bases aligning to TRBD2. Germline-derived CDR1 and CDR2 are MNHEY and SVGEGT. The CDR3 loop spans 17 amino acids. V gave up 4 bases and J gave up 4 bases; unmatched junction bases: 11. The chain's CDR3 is CASSSQRLAGTYNEQFF. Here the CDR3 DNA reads TGTGCCAGCAGTTCGCAACGTCTAGCGGGGACGTACAATGAGCAGTTCTTC.

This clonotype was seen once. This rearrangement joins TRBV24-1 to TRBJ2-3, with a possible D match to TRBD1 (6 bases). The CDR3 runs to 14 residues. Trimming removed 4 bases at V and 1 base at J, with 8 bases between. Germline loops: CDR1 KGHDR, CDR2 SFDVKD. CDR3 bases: TGTGCCACCAGTGAAACAGGGCGCACAGATACGCAGTATTTT. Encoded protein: CATSETGRTDTQYF.

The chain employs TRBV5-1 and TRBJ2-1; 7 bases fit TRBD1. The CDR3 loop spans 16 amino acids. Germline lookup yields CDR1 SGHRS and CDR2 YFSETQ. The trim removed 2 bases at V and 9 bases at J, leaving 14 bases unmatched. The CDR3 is CASSFRPAGTDGEQFF. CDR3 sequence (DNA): TGCGCCAGCAGCTTCCGACCCGCCGGGACAGATGGTGAGCAGTTCTTC.

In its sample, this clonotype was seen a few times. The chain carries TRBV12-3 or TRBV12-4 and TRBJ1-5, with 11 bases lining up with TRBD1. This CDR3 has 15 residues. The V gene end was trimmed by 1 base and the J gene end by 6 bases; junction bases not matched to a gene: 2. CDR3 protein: CASSLGGQGVQPQHF. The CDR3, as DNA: TGTGCCAGCAGTTTAGGGGGACAGGGGGTTCAGCCCCAGCATTTT.

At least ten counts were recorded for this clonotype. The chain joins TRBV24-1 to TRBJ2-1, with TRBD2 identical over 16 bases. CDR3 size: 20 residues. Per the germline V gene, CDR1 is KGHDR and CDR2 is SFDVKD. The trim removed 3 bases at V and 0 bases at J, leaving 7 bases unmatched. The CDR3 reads CATSDPGLAGGRFSYNEQFF. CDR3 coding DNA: TGTGCCACCAGTGATCCGGGACTAGCGGGGGGGCGGTTCTCCTACAATGAGCAGTTCTTC.

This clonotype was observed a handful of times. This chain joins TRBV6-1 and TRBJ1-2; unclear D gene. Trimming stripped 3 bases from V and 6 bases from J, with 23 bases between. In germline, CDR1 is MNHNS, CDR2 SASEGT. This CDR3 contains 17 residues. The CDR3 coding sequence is TGTGCCAGCAGTGATTATCTGGGCCCTAACCAGATAGATGGCTACACCTTC. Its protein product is CASSDYLGPNQIDGYTF.

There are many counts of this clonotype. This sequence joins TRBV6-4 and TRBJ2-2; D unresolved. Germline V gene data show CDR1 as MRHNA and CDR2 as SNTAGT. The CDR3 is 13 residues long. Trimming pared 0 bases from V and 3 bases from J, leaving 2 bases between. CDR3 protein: CASSDSDTGELFF. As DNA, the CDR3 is TGTGCCAGCAGTGACTCAGACACCGGGGAGCTGTTTTTT.

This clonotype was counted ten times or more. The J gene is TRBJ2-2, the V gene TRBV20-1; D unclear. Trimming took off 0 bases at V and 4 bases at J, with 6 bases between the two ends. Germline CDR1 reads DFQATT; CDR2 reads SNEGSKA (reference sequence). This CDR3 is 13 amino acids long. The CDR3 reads CSAREGITGELFF. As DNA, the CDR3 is TGCAGTGCTAGAGAGGGCATCACCGGGGAGCTGTTTTTT.

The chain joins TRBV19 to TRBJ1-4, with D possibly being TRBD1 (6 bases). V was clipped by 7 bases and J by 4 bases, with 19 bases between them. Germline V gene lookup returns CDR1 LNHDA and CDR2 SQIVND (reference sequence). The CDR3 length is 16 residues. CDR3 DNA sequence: TGTGCCAGTACCGCCCGAGGGGGGCCCCTTAATGAAAAACTGTTTTTT. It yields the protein CASTARGGPLNEKLFF.

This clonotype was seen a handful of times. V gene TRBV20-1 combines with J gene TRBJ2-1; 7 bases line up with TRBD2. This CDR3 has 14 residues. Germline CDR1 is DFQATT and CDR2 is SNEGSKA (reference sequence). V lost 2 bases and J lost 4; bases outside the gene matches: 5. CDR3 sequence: CSARQRGAYNEQFF. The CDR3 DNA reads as TGCAGTGCTAGACAGCGGGGCGCGTACAATGAGCAGTTCTTC.

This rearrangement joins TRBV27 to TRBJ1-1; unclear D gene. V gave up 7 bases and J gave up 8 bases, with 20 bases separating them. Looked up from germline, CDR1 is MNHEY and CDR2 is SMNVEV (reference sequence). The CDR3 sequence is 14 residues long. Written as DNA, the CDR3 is TGTGCCAGCACCAGACTAGTCGGGTCAATAGAAGCTTTCTTT. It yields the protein CASTRLVGSIEAFF.